One and the same sample provided the 27 T cell receptor beta chains below, sequenced in a study of T-cell memory formation after mild COVID-19. TCRdb independently ran MiXCR on the 5' RACE reads; one entry per CDR3 protein. The sample has 85,000 to 120,000 distinct CDR3 sequences; 9.5% to 15% are singletons. The sample taken for sequencing was PBMCs or a T cell subset sorted from them (not recorded which). The receptor set was obtained from an adult woman who had mild COVID-19 (a few samples of this study predate the infection). Cell type and time point are not known.

This clonotype came up many times. The chain joins TRBV4-3 to TRBJ2-7; D remains unclear. This CDR3 has 15 amino acids. The germline gives CDR1 LGHNA, CDR2 YSLEER. Trimming took 0 bases from V and 6 from J, leaving 15 bases between them. CDR3 in amino acids: CASSQEQARASEQYF. CDR3 DNA sequence: TGCGCCAGCAGCCAAGAGCAGGCTCGGGCGTCCGAGCAGTACTTC.

The rearrangement links TRBV6-5 to TRBJ2-1; D gene uncertain. V lost 2 bases and J 7 bases, leaving 12 bases between the germline ends. The CDR3 has 14 amino acids. Germline V gene lookup returns CDR1 MNHEY and CDR2 SVGAGI. The CDR3 DNA reads TGTGCCAGCAGTTACGACCCCGGGTTGAATGAGCAGTTCTTC. Protein product: CASSYDPGLNEQFF.

The rearrangement joins TRBV12-3 or TRBV12-4 to TRBJ2-3; the D is unclear. Deletions cut 3 bases from V and 4 bases from J, with 11 bases between. The CDR3 has 14 residues. CDR3 sequence: CASSLGLSADTQYF. Here the CDR3 DNA reads TGTGCCAGCAGTTTGGGCCTCTCCGCAGATACGCAGTATTTT.

This clonotype turned up a few times. The chain is built from TRBV12-3 or TRBV12-4 and TRBJ2-1; 8 bases are shared with TRBD2. This CDR3 spans 15 amino acids. Germline trimming cut 3 bases from V and 8 bases from J; bases unmatched to any gene: 9. The CDR3 is CASSLKREGGDEQFF. In DNA form, the CDR3 reads TGTGCCAGCAGTTTGAAACGGGAGGGAGGCGATGAGCAGTTCTTC.

The chain combines TRBV25-1 with TRBJ2-7, with no clear D. Germline loops: CDR1 MGHDK, CDR2 SYGVNS. The CDR3 sequence is 15 residues long. V was pared by 4 bases and J by 0 bases, with 13 bases between. The CDR3 loop reads CASSALSGNSYEQYF. CDR3 in DNA: TGTGCCAGCAGTGCCCTTTCGGGTAACTCCTACGAGCAGTACTTC.

This clonotype has a handful of counts. The chain recombines TRBV7-9 with TRBJ2-1; D is uncertain. CDR3 length equals 11 residues. Germline loops: CDR1 SEHNR, CDR2 FQNEAQ (reference sequence). The ends were cut back, 5 bases at V and 9 bases at J, with 8 bases in the middle. CDR3 amino acids: CASSPSSEQFF. The CDR3 DNA follows: TGTGCCAGCAGCCCCAGCTCTGAGCAGTTCTTC.

The chain couples TRBV15 to TRBJ2-7, with D possibly matching TRBD1 (6 bases). This CDR3 is built from 16 residues. Germline-derived CDR1 and CDR2 are LNHNV and YYDKDF (reference sequence). V was clipped by 5 bases and J by 4 bases, with 21 bases between them. DNA for the CDR3: TGTGCCACCAGCGGCTACGATCAGGGGATGCTTTACGAGCAGTACTTC. Translation gives CATSGYDQGMLYEQYF. The full variable domain, rest sourced from reference TRBV15 and TRBJ2-7, is DAMVIQNPRYQVTQFGKPVTLSCSQTLNHNVMYWYQQKSSQAPKLLFHYYDKDFNNEADTPDNFQSRRPNTSFCFLDIRSPGLGDTAMYLCATSGYDQGMLYEQYFGPGTRLTVT.

This clonotype turned up a few times. The chain couples TRBV6-5 to TRBJ1-1; no clear D gene. The germline V gene encodes CDR1 MNHEY and CDR2 SVGAGI. V gave up 0 bases and J gave up 8 bases, with 13 bases separating them. The CDR3 loop spans 14 amino acids. The CDR3 nucleotides read TGTGCCAGCAGTTACTCGGAGGGATTAACCGAAGCTTTCTTT. This codes for CASSYSEGLTEAFF.

The rearrangement joins TRBV10-3 to TRBJ2-7; perhaps TRBD2 as D (5 bases). The CDR3 sequence is 14 residues long. Trimming left V 3 bases short and J 3 bases short, with 12 bases between. Germline CDR1 and CDR2: ENHRY and SYGVKD. The CDR3 DNA reads TGTGCCATCAGTGACACCACCGGGGACTACGAGCAGTACTTC. This encodes CAISDTTGDYEQYF.

Comments on this clonotype: The germline gene is not matched at one end of the junction; a read error may be the cause. The chain couples TRBV12-3 or TRBV12-4 to TRBJ1-5; no firm D call. The CDR3 spans 14 residues. The CDR3 sequence is CASGFQAINQPQHF. DNA for the CDR3: TGTGCCAGCGGTTTCCAGGCGATCAATCAGCCCCAGCATTTT.

The chain joins TRBV19 to TRBJ2-1; 14 bases agree with TRBD2. Germline CDR1 and CDR2: LNHDA and SQIVND (reference sequence). With V trimmed by 7 bases and J by 10 bases, 6 bases remained unmatched. This CDR3 spans 14 amino acids. CDR3 DNA: TGTGCCAGTACCCCGGGACTAGCGGGAGTAGAGCAGTTCTTC. As protein: CASTPGLAGVEQFF.

About this clonotype: A much larger clone is a single base away; this may be a read error. The chain couples TRBV11-3 to TRBJ2-7; the match to TRBD1 covers 11 bases. Looked up from germline, CDR1 is SGHNT and CDR2 is YENEEA. This CDR3 is 19 amino acids long. The CDR3 DNA sequence: TGTGACAGCAGCTCTCACCCCGGGACAGGGGGTATGAGCTCCTACGAGCAGTACTTC. Its protein is CDSSSHPGTGGMSSYEQYF.

V and J are TRBV30 and TRBJ2-1, with 9 nucleotides matching TRBD2. J gave up 6 bases and V 2 bases, and 5 bases lay outside the gene matches. Germline lookup yields CDR1 GTSNPN and CDR2 SVGIG (reference sequence). The CDR3 covers 14 residues. The CDR3 DNA reads TGTGCCTGGAGTACGCTAGCGGGGATCAATGAGCAGTTCTTC. This translates into CAWSTLAGINEQFF. Full variable domain (remainder filled in from reference TRBV30 and TRBJ2-1): SQTIHQWPATLVQPVGSPLSLECTVEGTSNPNLYWYRQAAGRGLQLLFYSVGIGQISSEVPQNLSASRPQDRQFILSSKKLLLSDSGFYLCAWSTLAGINEQFFGPGTRLTVL.

The chain is built from TRBV15 and TRBJ2-1; 13 bases fit TRBD2. Germline CDR1 is LNHNV and CDR2 is YYDKDF (reference sequence). The CDR3 covers 23 residues. Trimming at V came to 3 bases and at J to 5 bases, leaving 25 bases not matched to a gene. The CDR3 spells CATSRGGGLAGPTPILFDNEQFF. The CDR3 bases are TGTGCCACCAGCAGGGGGGGGGGACTAGCGGGACCGACTCCAATTTTGTTTGACAATGAGCAGTTCTTC.

This clonotype appeared many times. The CDR3 loop is CATSDTGKEQYF. The CDR3 nucleotides read TGTGCCACCAGTGATACAGGGAAAGAGCAGTACTTC. V usage is TRBV24-1 and J usage is TRBJ2-7, with D perhaps TRBD1 (6 bases). The CDR3 contains 12 residues. The V and J ends lost 3 bases and 7 bases respectively, with 9 bases between them. CDR1 and CDR2 (germline): KGHDR, SFDVKD.

This clonotype was counted a few times. This chain links TRBV5-1 with TRBJ2-7, with 12 bases aligning to TRBD1. The ends lost 5 bases at V and 7 bases at J; junction bases unmatched: 10. Germline V lookup: CDR1 SGHRS, CDR2 YFSETQ. CDR3 size: 15 residues. The CDR3 region has the DNA TGCGCCAGCAGTCCTGCCGGGACAGGGGGCCGGGAGCAGTACTTC. This translates into CASSPAGTGGREQYF.

This chain links TRBV12-3 or TRBV12-4 with TRBJ1-2; tentatively, D is TRBD1 (6 bases). The CDR3 covers 15 residues. V was trimmed by 2 bases and J by 8 bases, leaving 18 bases between them. For the CDR3, the DNA is TGTGCCAGCAGTTTAATGGACAGCTCTATTTGGGGCTACACCTTC. It yields the protein CASSLMDSSIWGYTF.

This clonotype appeared a few times. The chain joins TRBV20-1 to TRBJ2-4, with unresolved D. The CDR3 runs to 13 residues. Germline V gene data show CDR1 as DFQATT and CDR2 as SNEGSKA (reference sequence). V was trimmed by 3 bases and J by 6 bases, leaving 12 bases between them. DNA of the CDR3: TGCAGTGCTAGGGAAGGGTTTGGAAACATTCAGTACTTC. It encodes CSAREGFGNIQYF.

V gene TRBV9 combines with J gene TRBJ2-7, with 11 bases that match TRBD2. J was trimmed by 5 bases and V by 5 bases; bases with no gene match: 9. CDR3 size: 15 residues. CDR1 is SGDLS and CDR2 is YYNGEE in the germline V gene. The CDR3 sequence is CASSIAGGPVNEQYF. The DNA of the CDR3 is TGTGCCAGCAGTATAGCGGGAGGGCCGGTCAACGAGCAGTACTTC. The variable domain in full, with the rest retrieved from reference TRBV9 and TRBJ2-7, is DSGVTQTPKHLITATGQRVTLRCSPRSGDLSVYWYQQSLDQGLQFLIQYYNGEERAKGNILERFSAQQFPDLHSELNLSSLELGDSALYFCASSIAGGPVNEQYFGPGTRLTVT.

V and J are TRBV29-1 and TRBJ2-4, with TRBD1 matching over 10 bases. Germline-derived CDR1 and CDR2 are SQVTM and ANQGSEA. The CDR3 covers 17 residues. The V gene end was trimmed by 6 bases and the J gene end by 5 bases; junction bases not matched to a gene: 16. The CDR3 bases are TGCAGCGTCGCTAATCGGGACAGGGGCTTGAGAGAAAACATTCAGTACTTC. It yields the protein CSVANRDRGLRENIQYF.

This clonotype appeared a few times. This chain joins TRBV15 and TRBJ2-7; TRBD1 might be the D (5 bases). Trimming removed 5 bases at V and 1 base at J, with 12 bases between. The CDR3 loop spans 14 amino acids. CDR1 and CDR2 (germline): LNHNV, YYDKDF (reference sequence). As DNA, the CDR3 is TGTGCCACCAGCCCGCAGGGAATTTCCTACGAGCAGTACTTC. It translates to CATSPQGISYEQYF. The full variable domain, its missing parts supplied by reference TRBV15 and TRBJ2-7, is DAMVIQNPRYQVTQFGKPVTLSCSQTLNHNVMYWYQQKSSQAPKLLFHYYDKDFNNEADTPDNFQSRRPNTSFCFLDIRSPGLGDTAMYLCATSPQGISYEQYFGPGTRLTVT.

This clonotype was observed a handful of times. The chain links TRBV29-1 to TRBJ2-7; 14 bases are shared with TRBD2. V lost 1 base and J lost 3; bases outside the gene matches: 14. Per the germline V gene, CDR1 is SQVTM and CDR2 is ANQGSEA. The CDR3 loop spans 19 amino acids. The CDR3 loop is CSVEGETSGRAKGLYEQYF. The CDR3 DNA follows: TGCAGCGTTGAAGGGGAGACTAGCGGGAGGGCCAAAGGTCTCTACGAGCAGTACTTC.

The chain's CDR3 is CSARGVGQGFAEAFF. The CDR3 DNA reads TGCAGTGCTAGAGGAGTTGGACAGGGTTTTGCTGAAGCTTTCTTT. The J gene is TRBJ1-1, the V gene TRBV20-1; 8 nucleotides align to TRBD1. CDR1 is DFQATT and CDR2 is SNEGSKA in the germline V gene (reference sequence). The V and J ends lost 1 base and 6 bases, in that order; junction bases with no gene match: 10. CDR3 size: 15 residues.

This clonotype was detected a few times. The chain couples TRBV19 to TRBJ1-1; 10 positions agree with TRBD1. The germline gives CDR1 LNHDA, CDR2 SQIVND (reference sequence). The CDR3 contains 14 residues. Trimming removed 2 bases from V and 4 bases from J; junction bases left unmatched: 1. CDR3 loop: CASSIWTGGTEAFF. CDR3 DNA sequence: TGTGCCAGTAGTATATGGACAGGGGGCACTGAAGCTTTCTTT.

The chain employs TRBV12-3 or TRBV12-4 and TRBJ2-1; the match to TRBD2 covers 12 bases. J lost 8 bases, V lost 2 bases, and 19 bases had no gene match. The CDR3 runs to 20 residues. The CDR3 sequence: CASSLLGLEASGRDGYEQFF. The CDR3 bases are TGTGCCAGCAGTTTATTGGGTTTGGAAGCTAGCGGGAGGGACGGGTATGAGCAGTTCTTC.

This clonotype was seen only a few times. The chain joins TRBV18 to TRBJ2-7; TRBD1 matches 10 bases. Germline V lookup: CDR1 KGHSH, CDR2 LQKENI. CDR3 length: 16 amino acids. After removal of 3 bases from V and 2 bases from J, the junction contained 7 bases not matched to a gene. CDR3 sequence reads: CASSPTRGQGTYEQYF. The CDR3 bases are TGTGCCAGCTCACCCACCAGGGGACAGGGGACCTACGAGCAGTACTTC.

This clonotype was picked up a small number of times. This chain connects TRBV6-1 to TRBJ2-5, with 11 bases that match TRBD1. Per the germline V gene, CDR1 is MNHNS and CDR2 is SASEGT. Trimming at V came to 1 base and at J to 5 bases, leaving 3 bases not matched to a gene. There are 15 residues in the CDR3. The CDR3 reads CASSEGTGGRETQYF. DNA of the CDR3: TGTGCCAGCAGTGAAGGGACAGGGGGCCGGGAGACCCAGTACTTC.